This T cell receptor (beta chain) was recorded in a study of blood T cell repertoires in COVID-19. For the study at large: Specimens from acute and convalescent COVID-19 originated in the United States, Italy and Spain.

Unmatched junction bases numbered 5, after V lost 4 bases and J lost 6 bases. Germline-derived CDR1 and CDR2 are SGHKS and YYEKEE (reference sequence). This CDR3 spans 15 amino acids. TCRdb keeps only in-frame clones here, not all; method: immunoSEQ multiplex PCR. The profile shows roughly 130,000 clones, around 82% of them singletons. The gene calls are TRBV5-5 and TRBJ2-2, with 11 bases matching TRBD2. Sequenced: peripheral blood. The TCR comes from a woman in her 30s who had recovered from COVID-19. The CDR3 nucleotides are TGTGCCAGCAGCGTAGCGGGGGGGCCCGCCGGGGAGCTGTTTTTT. Translating gives CASSVAGGPAGELFF.